The next 21 T cell receptor beta chains were all read from a single sample in a study of blood T cell repertoires in COVID-19. The assay was immunoSEQ multiplex PCR, and TCRdb's table has in-frame clones only and misses some. The sample includes about 72,000 clones, about 89% of them seen just once. The sequenced sample was peripheral blood. The receptor set was obtained from a woman in her sixties with acute or convalescent COVID-19.

The CDR3 region is CASSLGLAGGRAFYEQYF. In DNA form, the CDR3 reads TGTGCCAGCAGCCTTGGACTAGCGGGGGGCCGTGCCTTCTACGAGCAGTACTTC. The chain recombines TRBV3-1 (or the pseudogene TRBV3-2) with TRBJ2-7, with 14 nucleotides matching TRBD2. J lost 3 bases, V lost 4 bases, and 11 bases had no gene match. Germline values: CDR1 LGHDT, CDR2 YNNKEL (reference sequence). The CDR3 extends over 18 amino acids.

This clone was observed a few times. The V and J genes are TRBV5-4 and TRBJ1-6, with 7 bases aligning to TRBD1. The germline V gene encodes CDR1 SGHNT and CDR2 YYREEE (reference sequence). This CDR3 has 14 amino acids. J was trimmed by 7 bases and V by 3 bases; bases with no gene match: 4. As DNA, the CDR3 is TGTGCCAGCAGCTGGGGGACAGTCAATTCACCCCTCCACTTT. Protein sequence: CASSWGTVNSPLHF.

The J gene is TRBJ1-6, the V gene TRBV10-2; 7 nucleotides align to TRBD1. CDR3 length: 16 residues. The J segment lost 7 bases and the V segment lost 2 bases, leaving 8 bases of the junction unmatched. Germline V gives CDR1 WSHSY, CDR2 SAAADI. The CDR3 region is CASSEPKGGINSPLHF. The DNA of the CDR3 is TGCGCCAGCAGTGAGCCAAAAGGGGGCATCAATTCACCCCTCCACTTT.

This clone was seen a few times. The V and J genes are TRBV19 and TRBJ1-1, with unresolved D. V was pared by 5 bases and J by 9 bases, with 10 bases between. CDR1 and CDR2 from the germline V gene are LNHDA and SQIVND (reference sequence). The CDR3 loop spans 11 amino acids. The CDR3 spells CASSSLEKAFF. CDR3 nucleotides: TGTGCCAGTAGTTCTTTGGAGAAAGCTTTCTTT. The full variable domain, its missing parts supplied by reference TRBV19 and TRBJ1-1, is DGGITQSPKYLFRKEGQNVTLSCEQNLNHDAMYWYRQDPGQGLRLIYYSQIVNDFQKGDIAEGYSVSREKKESFPLTVTSAQKNPTAFYLCASSSLEKAFFGQGTRLTVV.

V is TRBV7-8 and J is TRBJ2-3; weak D call: TRBD2 (6 bases). Trimming shortened V by 5 bases and J by 2 bases, and 20 bases separated the two germline ends. The CDR3 extends over 17 amino acids. Germline V gives CDR1 SGHVS, CDR2 FQNEAQ. CDR3 DNA sequence: TGTGCCAGCAGCCTCGGGGCCCGGGGGTCCTACACAGATACGCAGTATTTT. Its protein product is CASSLGARGSYTDTQYF. Looking up the rest from reference TRBV7-8 and TRBJ2-3 gives the full variable domain: GAGVSQSPRYKVAKRGQDVALRCDPISGHVSLFWYQQALGQGPEFLTYFQNEAQLDKSGLPSDRFFAERPEGSVSTLKIQRTQQEDSAVYLCASSLGARGSYTDTQYFGPGTRLTVL.

This chain connects TRBV5-5 to TRBJ1-1; a weak D match, TRBD1 (6 bases). The length of the CDR3 is 17 residues. V was shortened by 4 bases and J by 0 bases, with 19 bases between the two germline ends. Germline V gives CDR1 SGHKS, CDR2 YYEKEE (reference sequence). The CDR3 bases are TGTGCCAGCAGCCAAACAGGGTGGTCTAGTATGAACACTGAAGCTTTCTTT. Residues: CASSQTGWSSMNTEAFF.

This chain uses TRBV20-1 with TRBJ2-3; D may be TRBD1 (6 bases). The CDR3 is 17 amino acids. Germline loops: CDR1 DFQATT, CDR2 SNEGSKA (reference sequence). V was shortened by 3 bases and J by 0 bases, with 19 bases between the two germline ends. CDR3 coding DNA: TGCAGTGCTAGTGGCAGGGGCGAACCTTTAAGCACAGATACGCAGTATTTT. The encoded protein is CSASGRGEPLSTDTQYF.

This chain links TRBV7-2 with TRBJ2-2; D gene uncertain. There are 15 residues in the CDR3. Germline lookup yields CDR1 SGHTA and CDR2 FQGNSA. V was trimmed by 1 base and J by 5 bases, leaving 11 bases between them. The CDR3 bases are TGTGCCAGCAGCTTAGTCGAGCCGCGAACCGGGGAGCTGTTTTTT. Amino acids: CASSLVEPRTGELFF.

The gene calls are TRBV12-3 or TRBV12-4 and TRBJ1-2; no clear D. The ends were cut back, 3 bases at V and 4 bases at J, with 9 bases in the middle. The CDR3 has 13 amino acids. The CDR3 loop is CASSFASLYGYTF. CDR3 nucleotide sequence: TGTGCCAGCAGTTTTGCCAGTCTCTATGGCTACACCTTC.

The genes are TRBV6-5 and TRBJ2-7; possible D gene TRBD2, 5 bases. This CDR3 comprises 12 residues. The ends were cut back, 6 bases at V and 6 bases at J, with 12 bases in the middle. Germline V gives CDR1 MNHEY, CDR2 SVGAGI. The CDR3 DNA sequence: TGTGCCAGCAGCGATAATGCGGGCGAGCAGTACTTC. It encodes CASSDNAGEQYF.

The rearrangement links TRBV7-9 to TRBJ1-2; D unclear. The CDR3 covers 15 residues. Germline V CDR1 and CDR2: SEHNR, FQNEAQ (reference sequence). Trimming pared 6 bases from V and 0 bases from J, leaving 14 bases between. In nucleotides, the CDR3 is TGTGCCAGCAGTCCGAGGACTACCGCTAACTATGGCTACACCTTC. Translating gives CASSPRTTANYGYTF. The complete variable domain, with remaining parts taken from reference TRBV7-9 and TRBJ1-2, reads DTGVSQNPRHKITKRGQNVTFRCDPISEHNRLYWYRQTLGQGPEFLTYFQNEAQLEKSRLLSDRFSAERPKGSFSTLEIQRTEQGDSAMYLCASSPRTTANYGYTFGSGTRLTVV.

The table lists this clone with a count of one. The chain recombines TRBV28 with TRBJ2-6; D unresolved. Per the germline V gene, CDR1 is MDHEN and CDR2 is SYDVKM. The V end was cut by 2 bases, the J end by 0 bases, with 5 bases between. The CDR3 covers 15 residues. The DNA of the CDR3 is TGTGCCAGCAGTTTACACATCTCTGGGGCCAACGTCCTGACTTTC. Protein product: CASSLHISGANVLTF.

This chain joins TRBV11-2 and TRBJ2-4; 12 bases are a match to TRBD2. CDR1 and CDR2 from the germline V gene are SGHAT and FQNNGV. The CDR3 extends over 19 amino acids. With V trimmed by 5 bases and J by 0 bases, 11 bases remained unmatched. Here the CDR3 reads CASSPLLRLAGVAKNIQYF. CDR3 coding DNA: TGTGCCAGCAGCCCGCTCCTAAGACTAGCGGGGGTAGCCAAAAACATTCAGTACTTC.

The chain couples TRBV11-2 to TRBJ1-3; D perhaps matches TRBD1 (6 bases). The CDR3 covers 16 residues. V lost 3 bases and J lost 0, with 12 bases in between. Germline lookup yields CDR1 SGHAT and CDR2 FQNNGV. The CDR3 loop reads CASSFTTGNSGNTIYF. The CDR3 DNA is TGTGCCAGCAGCTTTACAACAGGGAACTCTGGAAACACCATATATTTT.

This chain links TRBV9 with TRBJ1-6; D is uncertain. Trimming left V 0 bases short and J 6 bases short, with 7 bases between. This CDR3 is 14 amino acids long. Germline CDR1 is SGDLS and CDR2 is YYNGEE. DNA for the CDR3: TGTGCCAGCAGCGTAGGAACGGGTAATTCACCCCTCCACTTT. It is translated as CASSVGTGNSPLHF.

The chain combines TRBV5-4 with TRBJ1-1; tentatively, D is TRBD1 (6 bases). Trimming removed 0 bases at V and 1 base at J, with 10 bases between. The CDR3 consists of 15 residues. The germline V gene has CDR1 SGHNT and CDR2 YYREEE (reference sequence). CDR3 amino acids: CASSLEGGRNTEAFF. The DNA for the CDR3 is TGTGCCAGCAGCTTGGAGGGGGGGCGGAACACTGAAGCTTTCTTT.

The chain uses TRBV11-2 and TRBJ2-3; possible D gene TRBD1, 5 bases. Per the germline V gene, CDR1 is SGHAT and CDR2 is FQNNGV. This CDR3 comprises 18 residues. V lost 2 bases, J lost 2 bases, and 20 bases lay in between. CDR3 nucleotide sequence: TGTGCCAGCAGCTTAAATTGGGGCAGGGCGGCTTCCACAGATACGCAGTATTTT. This translates into CASSLNWGRAASTDTQYF.

This rearrangement joins TRBV5-1 to TRBJ2-1; D possibly corresponds to TRBD2 (7 bases). The length of the CDR3 is 14 residues. Germline CDR1 reads SGHRS; CDR2 reads YFSETQ. Trimming shortened V by 1 base and J by 10 bases, and 15 bases separated the two germline ends. The CDR3: CASSLKGGAREQFF. In nucleotides, the CDR3 is TGCGCCAGCAGCTTGAAAGGGGGGGCACGAGAGCAGTTCTTC.

The chain links TRBV5-6 to TRBJ2-7; 7 nucleotides agree with TRBD1. Germline V gives CDR1 SGHDT, CDR2 YYEEEE. V shed 0 bases, J shed 2 bases, and the junction held 5 bases outside the gene matches. The CDR3 extends over 15 amino acids. The CDR3 region has the DNA TGTGCCAGCAGCTTGGGAGGACAGGTCACCTACGAGCAGTACTTC. Translation gives CASSLGGQVTYEQYF.

This clone was recorded once. The V call is TRBV9, the J call TRBJ2-3, with a tentative D call TRBD1 (5 bases). CDR3 size: 14 residues. V gave up 0 bases and J gave up 5 bases, with 10 bases separating them. Germline assignment: CDR1 SGDLS and CDR2 YYNGEE. The CDR3 loop reads CASSVDRIIDTQYF. In DNA, the CDR3 is TGTGCCAGCAGCGTAGACAGGATCATAGATACGCAGTATTTT.

The chain links TRBV10-3 to TRBJ1-6; no reliable D call. Trimming took 0 bases from V and 7 from J, leaving 7 bases between them. The CDR3 consists of 14 residues. The V gene's germline CDR1 is ENHRY and CDR2 SYGVKD. The CDR3 loop reads CAISESPENSPLHF. In DNA form, the CDR3 reads TGTGCCATCAGTGAGTCGCCGGAGAATTCACCCCTCCACTTT.